Shown below are 13 T cell receptor beta chains from a single sample sequenced in a study of T cells in Graves' hyperthyroidism and ophthalmopathy. The investigators amplified TCR beta CDR3 regions from RNA transcripts. The primer set for the first-round RT-PCR of the TCR CDR3 was HTBI. TCRdb analysed the multiplex PCR reads with MiXCR anew, one entry per CDR3 protein. The sample shows 220,000 or so distinct CDR3 sequences, about a sixth of them seen only once. Sequencing input: blood. These receptors came from a woman under 30 with Graves' ophthalmopathy.

This clonotype appeared many times. This chain connects TRBV7-9 to TRBJ2-1; 7 nucleotides align to TRBD2. The ends lost 2 bases at V and 8 bases at J; junction bases unmatched: 12. CDR1 is SEHNR and CDR2 is FQNEAQ in the germline V gene (reference sequence). This CDR3 contains 16 residues. In nucleotides, the CDR3 is TGTGCCAGCAGCTTACCCCCTAGCGGCCTCCCCCATGAGCAGTTCTTC. As protein: CASSLPPSGLPHEQFF.

This clonotype has a count of ten or more. The genes are TRBV11-2 and TRBJ2-3, with D perhaps matching TRBD1 or TRBD2 (5 bases each). CDR1 and CDR2 from the germline V gene are SGHAT and FQNNGV. The length of the CDR3 is 16 residues. V was cut by 1 base and J by 0 bases, with 11 bases left in between. The CDR3 protein is CASSLGLRGSTDTQYF. The CDR3 DNA sequence: TGTGCCAGCAGCTTAGGGCTACGGGGCAGCACAGATACGCAGTATTTT.

Ten or more counts support this clonotype. This rearrangement joins TRBV6-1 to TRBJ2-5, with 10 bases identical to TRBD1. In germline, CDR1 is MNHNS, CDR2 SASEGT. The length of the CDR3 is 16 residues. The trim removed 8 bases at V and 5 bases at J, leaving 14 bases unmatched. The CDR3 DNA reads as TGTGCCAGCCTCCTACTCCCGGGACAGGGGCGGGAGACCCAGTACTTC. Translating it yields CASLLLPGQGRETQYF.

This clonotype was counted at least ten times. In nucleotides, the CDR3 is TGTGCCAGCACCCTGGGGGGGGCTATTGTGTCGGGCACAGATACGCAGTATTTT. This translates into CASTLGGAIVSGTDTQYF. V usage is TRBV11-3 and J usage is TRBJ2-3, with a weak D call TRBD2 (7 bases). The germline V gene has CDR1 SGHNT and CDR2 YENEEA. The CDR3 has 18 residues. The V end lost 7 bases, the J end lost 1 base, and 24 bases lay between the germline ends. Using reference TRBV11-3 and TRBJ2-3 for the parts outside the CDR3, the full variable domain is EAGVVQSPRYKIIEKKQPVAFWCNPISGHNTLYWYLQNLGQGPELLIRYENEEAVDDSQLPKDRFSAERLKGVDSTLKIQPAELGDSAVYLCASTLGGAIVSGTDTQYFGPGTRLTVL.

The chain has TRBV24-1 and TRBJ1-6; D is unresolved. V gave up 3 bases and J gave up 17 bases, with 13 bases separating them. The V gene's germline CDR1 is KGHDR and CDR2 SFDVKD. CDR3 size: 12 residues. The CDR3 DNA reads TGTGCCACCAGTGATCCCAGGCCCCGGATCCACTTT. It is translated as CATSDPRPRIHF.

V and J are TRBV28 and TRBJ1-1, with TRBD1 identical over 12 bases. Germline trimming cut 6 bases from V and 3 bases from J; bases unmatched to any gene: 8. CDR1 and CDR2 from the germline V gene are MDHEN and SYDVKM. CDR3 length: 16 amino acids. The CDR3 bases are TGTGCCAGCAGAGAGACGGGACAGGGGGCGGACACTGAAGCTTTCTTT. Amino acid sequence: CASRETGQGADTEAFF.

This clonotype was counted many times. The chain is built from TRBV7-6 and TRBJ2-1, with 11 positions matching TRBD2. The germline gives CDR1 SGHVS, CDR2 FNYEAQ. The CDR3 runs to 16 residues. V lost 5 bases to trimming and J lost 8 bases; unmatched junction nucleotides: 11. CDR3 DNA: TGTGCCAGCAGCCCCAGTCTTAGCGGGGGGGGGTATGAGCAGTTCTTC. It codes for CASSPSLSGGGYEQFF.

This clonotype was observed many times. The CDR3 loop is CASSLLGLAGVGDTQYF. DNA of the CDR3: TGTGCCAGCAGTTTACTCGGACTAGCGGGAGTCGGAGATACGCAGTATTTT. This chain connects TRBV28 to TRBJ2-3, with 13 positions matching TRBD2. The trim removed 2 bases at V and 5 bases at J, leaving 7 bases unmatched. The CDR3 consists of 17 residues. The germline CDR1 and CDR2 sequences are MDHEN and SYDVKM.

Notes on this clonotype: This may arise from a read error, as a much more abundant clone is one base away. The CDR3 DNA follows: TGTGCCAGTAGTATAGGCAGGGTCCCCGACAATGAGCAGTACTTC. This codes for CASSIGRVPDNEQYF. The V and J genes are TRBV19 and TRBJ2-1, with a possible D match to TRBD1 (5 bases). The J call may be in error: the DNA end matches TRBJ2-7 better. In germline, CDR1 is LNHDA, CDR2 SQIVND (reference sequence). The CDR3 runs 15 residues.

Comment on this clonotype: A much larger clone lies one base from this, so it may be a read error. The chain couples TRBV4-2 to TRBJ2-2; TRBD2 is a possible D gene (6 bases). The length of the CDR3 is 14 residues. Germline CDR1 LGHNA, CDR2 YNFKEQ. The CDR3 bases are TGTGCCAGCAGACAAGCACCGGGGGCCGGGGAGCTGTTTTTT. Its protein is CASRQAPGAGELFF.

This clonotype was seen at least ten times. The genes are TRBV27 and TRBJ1-1; D ambiguous. Germline CDR1 reads MNHEY; CDR2 reads SMNVEV (reference sequence). V lost 8 bases to trimming and J lost 0 bases, with 13 bases between them. This CDR3 has 14 amino acids. The CDR3 DNA sequence: TGTGCCAGCGCAAACCATGGGGTGAACACTGAAGCTTTCTTT. Amino acids: CASANHGVNTEAFF.

This clonotype was detected ten times or more. This sequence joins TRBV4-1 and TRBJ2-1, with D possibly TRBD2 on 5 matching bases. The germline V gene encodes CDR1 MGHRA and CDR2 YSYEKL. The V end was cut by 0 bases, the J end by 8 bases, with 11 bases between. The CDR3 runs 14 residues. CDR3 DNA sequence: TGCGCCAGCAGCCAAGAAACGGGAAGGCATGAGCAGTTCTTC. This sequence encodes CASSQETGRHEQFF.

Remarks on this clonotype: This could be a read error, since a much larger clone is one nucleotide away. V and J are TRBV28 and TRBJ2-1; 12 positions agree with TRBD2. Germline-derived CDR1 and CDR2 are MDHEN and SYDVKM. The CDR3 contains 17 residues. The CDR3 region has the DNA TGTGCCAGCAGTTTACCCCACGGACTAGCGGGACGGAATGGGCAGTTCTTC. As protein: CASSLPHGLAGRNGQFF.